This entry lists 3 T cell receptor beta chains sequenced from one sample in a study of cytomegalovirus exposure and HLA in healthy donors. Libraries were prepared by immunoSEQ multiplex PCR; TCRdb keeps only in-frame clonotypes and omits some of them. The repertoire holds roughly 330,000 clones, with about 85% as singletons. The sequenced sample consisted of PBMCs. These receptors originate from a woman in her 30s in good health and CMV-seropositive.

This chain joins TRBV2 and TRBJ1-1; a possible D gene is TRBD1 (5 bases). The CDR3 runs to 13 residues. Germline CDR1 and CDR2: SNHLY and FYNNEI. V lost 9 bases to trimming and J lost 10 bases, with 21 bases between them. The CDR3 bases are TGTGCCAGGAAAAGTCGGACATCCGGGGTAGCTTTCTTT. This encodes CARKSRTSGVAFF.

V is TRBV9 and J is TRBJ1-3; perhaps TRBD1 as D (6 bases). Germline assignment: CDR1 SGDLS and CDR2 YYNGEE. The V end was cut by 4 bases, the J end by 2 bases, with 13 bases between. There are 15 residues in the CDR3. DNA for the CDR3: TGTGCCAGCAGCCCTAGCGGGACAACTGGAAACACCATATATTTT. Residues: CASSPSGTTGNTIYF.

CDR3 amino acids: CASSQEGEGSSYNEQFF. Written as DNA, the CDR3 is TGCGCCAGCAGCCAAGAAGGGGAGGGTAGCTCCTACAATGAGCAGTTCTTC. V gene TRBV4-1 combines with J gene TRBJ2-1; 7 nucleotides agree with TRBD2. Losses at the gene ends were 0 bases for V and 0 bases for J; bases not matched to a gene: 5. In germline, CDR1 is MGHRA, CDR2 YSYEKL. The CDR3 runs 17 residues.